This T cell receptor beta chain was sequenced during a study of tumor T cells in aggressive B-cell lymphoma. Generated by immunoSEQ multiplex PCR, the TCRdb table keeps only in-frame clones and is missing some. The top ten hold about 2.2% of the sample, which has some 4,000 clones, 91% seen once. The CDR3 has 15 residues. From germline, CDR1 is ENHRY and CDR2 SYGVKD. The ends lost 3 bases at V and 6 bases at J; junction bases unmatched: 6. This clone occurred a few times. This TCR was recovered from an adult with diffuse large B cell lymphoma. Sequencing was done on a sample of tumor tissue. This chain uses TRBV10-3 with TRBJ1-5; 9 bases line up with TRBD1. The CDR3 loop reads CAISDPGQGTQPQHF. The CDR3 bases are TGTGCCATCAGTGATCCTGGACAGGGGACTCAGCCCCAGCATTTT.